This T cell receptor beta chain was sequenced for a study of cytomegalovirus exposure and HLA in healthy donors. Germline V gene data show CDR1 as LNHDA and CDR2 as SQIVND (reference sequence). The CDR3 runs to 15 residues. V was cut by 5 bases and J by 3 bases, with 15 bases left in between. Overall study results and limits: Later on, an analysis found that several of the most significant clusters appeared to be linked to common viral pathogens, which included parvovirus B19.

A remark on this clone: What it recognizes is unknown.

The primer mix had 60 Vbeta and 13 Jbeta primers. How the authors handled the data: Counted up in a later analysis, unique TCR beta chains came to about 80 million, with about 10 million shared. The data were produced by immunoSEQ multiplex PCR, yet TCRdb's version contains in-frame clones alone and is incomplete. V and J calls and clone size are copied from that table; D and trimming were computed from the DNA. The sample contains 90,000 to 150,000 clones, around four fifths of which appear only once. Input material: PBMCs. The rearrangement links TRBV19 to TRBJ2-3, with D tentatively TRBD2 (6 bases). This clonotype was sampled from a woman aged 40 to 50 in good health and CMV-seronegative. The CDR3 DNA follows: TGTGCCAGTAGTTTGGGGGGAGGCGGTACAGATACGCAGTATTTT. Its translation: CASSLGGGGTDTQYF.